A single sample is the source of the 16 T cell receptor beta chains below, sequenced in a study of neoadjuvant nivolumab and ipilimumab in lung cancer. Clones were read by immunoSEQ multiplex PCR, and TCRdb kept only the in-frame ones, dropping some. The repertoire holds fewer than 30,000 clones, with more than 75% as singletons. The specimen was tumor tissue, collected after neoadjuvant nivolumab, alone or with ipilimumab, at or shortly before surgery. These receptors were collected from an adult with non-small cell lung cancer.

V is TRBV2 and J is TRBJ1-5; D might be TRBD1 (6 bases). The V gene's germline CDR1 is SNHLY and CDR2 FYNNEI. This CDR3 contains 16 residues. Trimming took off 1 base at V and 0 bases at J, with 10 bases between the two ends. CDR3 coding DNA: TGTGCCAGCAGTGAAGGCAGGGGTTATAGCAATCAGCCCCAGCATTTT. It encodes CASSEGRGYSNQPQHF.

This sequence joins TRBV2 and TRBJ2-2; 9 bases line up with TRBD2. After removal of 6 bases from V and 3 bases from J, the junction contained 8 bases not matched to a gene. The CDR3 contains 16 residues. Germline V lookup: CDR1 SNHLY, CDR2 FYNNEI. CDR3 in amino acids: CASSYLAGAYTGELFF. In DNA, the CDR3 is TGTGCCAGCAGCTATTTAGCGGGAGCGTACACCGGGGAGCTGTTTTTT.

V gene TRBV18 combines with J gene TRBJ1-5, with 7 bases that match TRBD1. The V gene's germline CDR1 is KGHSH and CDR2 LQKENI. The CDR3 runs to 15 residues. V lost 4 bases to trimming and J lost 4 bases; unmatched junction nucleotides: 7. CDR3: CASSLPPGGNQPQHF. CDR3 DNA sequence: TGTGCCAGCTCACTTCCCCCAGGGGGGAATCAGCCCCAGCATTTT.

The V and J genes are TRBV7-9 and TRBJ2-3; 12 bases fit TRBD2. Germline assignment: CDR1 SEHNR and CDR2 FQNEAQ (reference sequence). J lost 6 bases, V lost 5 bases, and 12 bases had no gene match. The CDR3 is 17 residues long. The CDR3 DNA reads as TGTGCCAGCAGCCCCCTCTCCCGACTAGCGGGAGCGGATACGCAGTATTTT. Its protein product is CASSPLSRLAGADTQYF.

The chain links TRBV13 to TRBJ2-1; no clear D gene. Germline CDR1 reads PRHDT; CDR2 reads FYEKMQ (reference sequence). The V and J ends lost 8 bases and 2 bases respectively, with 7 bases between them. This CDR3 has 12 residues. The CDR3 coding sequence is TGTGCCAGCTCCCCAGCCTACAATGAGCAGTTCTTC. Residues: CASSPAYNEQFF.

This chain links TRBV7-9 with TRBJ1-4; D not resolved. The CDR3 has 16 amino acids. Germline assignment: CDR1 SEHNR and CDR2 FQNEAQ (reference sequence). V was pared by 5 bases and J by 4 bases, with 17 bases between. The chain's CDR3 is CASSVNSGLDNEKLFF. DNA for the CDR3: TGTGCCAGCAGCGTAAACTCCGGGTTGGATAATGAAAAACTGTTTTTT.

This clone was observed once. This chain connects TRBV2 to TRBJ2-3, with 8 bases fitting TRBD1. Trimming cost V 9 bases and J 5 bases; bases outside gene matches: 7. The CDR3 runs 13 residues. Germline V gene sequence: CDR1 SNHLY, CDR2 FYNNEI. CDR3: CARGDRSRDTQYF. The CDR3 DNA reads TGTGCCAGGGGGGACAGGTCGCGAGATACGCAGTATTTT. Together with reference TRBV2 and TRBJ2-3, the CDR3 gives the full variable domain: EPEVTQTPSHQVTQMGQEVILRCVPISNHLYFYWYRQILGQKVEFLVSFYNNEISEKSEIFDDQFSVERPDGSNFTLKIRSTKLEDSAMYFCARGDRSRDTQYFGPGTRLTVL.

This rearrangement joins TRBV30 to TRBJ1-2; D is perhaps TRBD1 (5 bases). From germline, CDR1 is GTSNPN and CDR2 SVGIG (reference sequence). The CDR3 consists of 14 residues. Trimming removed 1 base at V and 1 base at J, with 10 bases between. For the CDR3, the DNA is TGTGCCTGGAGTGAGGGGATTAGTAACTATGGCTACACCTTC. This codes for CAWSEGISNYGYTF. The complete variable domain, with remaining parts taken from reference TRBV30 and TRBJ1-2, reads SQTIHQWPATLVQPVGSPLSLECTVEGTSNPNLYWYRQAAGRGLQLLFYSVGIGQISSEVPQNLSASRPQDRQFILSSKKLLLSDSGFYLCAWSEGISNYGYTFGSGTRLTVV.

V is TRBV30 and J is TRBJ2-5, with D maybe TRBD2 (7 bases). The CDR3 consists of 12 residues. Germline CDR1 and CDR2: GTSNPN and SVGIG (reference sequence). The ends were cut back, 1 base at V and 7 bases at J, with 10 bases in the middle. CDR3 in DNA: TGTGCCTGGAGTGAGGGAGGGGGGACCCAGTACTTC. This encodes CAWSEGGGTQYF.

The chain joins TRBV10-1 to TRBJ2-3; D gene ambiguous. The ends were cut back, 4 bases at V and 0 bases at J, with 8 bases in the middle. The CDR3 consists of 14 residues. From germline, CDR1 is WNHNN and CDR2 SYGVQD (reference sequence). CDR3 nucleotides: TGCGCCAGCAGTGGTGGGTCTAGCACAGATACGCAGTATTTT. Encoded protein: CASSGGSSTDTQYF.

The rearrangement uses TRBV5-4 and TRBJ1-1, with a possible D match to TRBD1 (5 bases). The germline gives CDR1 SGHNT, CDR2 YYREEE (reference sequence). The length of the CDR3 is 16 residues. Trimming took off 4 bases at V and 1 base at J, with 17 bases between the two ends. The DNA of the CDR3 is TGTGCCAGCAGCCTGGACACCCTCCTTGGGAACACTGAAGCTTTCTTT. Translation: CASSLDTLLGNTEAFF.

The chain uses TRBV15 and TRBJ1-5; D remains unclear. Per the germline V gene, CDR1 is LNHNV and CDR2 is YYDKDF (reference sequence). The CDR3 has 14 residues. V was shortened by 0 bases and J by 9 bases, with 12 bases between the two germline ends. This chain's CDR3 is CATSREITAGPQHF. In DNA, the CDR3 is TGTGCCACCAGCAGAGAAATTACAGCCGGGCCCCAGCATTTT.

V gene TRBV19 combines with J gene TRBJ1-1; no firm D call. Between the trimmed V and J ends, which lost 6 bases and 3 bases, there was a span of 8 bases. The length of the CDR3 is 12 residues. Germline V lookup: CDR1 LNHDA, CDR2 SQIVND (reference sequence). Here the CDR3 DNA reads TGTGCCAGTAGGTCAGAGTACACTGAAGCTTTCTTT. Residues: CASRSEYTEAFF.

The V call is TRBV7-9, the J call TRBJ2-7, with D uncertain. CDR3 length equals 11 residues. Germline V gene data show CDR1 as SEHNR and CDR2 as FQNEAQ (reference sequence). V lost 5 bases to trimming and J lost 5 bases, with 7 bases between them. CDR3 DNA sequence: TGTGCCAGCAGCCTATGGGACGAGCAGTACTTC. This sequence encodes CASSLWDEQYF.

This chain connects TRBV29-1 to TRBJ1-1; D gene uncertain. CDR1 and CDR2 (germline): SQVTM, ANQGSEA. V was pared by 6 bases and J by 0 bases, with 8 bases between. This CDR3 comprises 12 residues. CDR3 nucleotide sequence: TGCAGCGTCACAGTTCTGAACACTGAAGCTTTCTTT. The encoded protein is CSVTVLNTEAFF.

This chain connects TRBV29-1 to TRBJ2-5; D uncertain. The CDR3 has 11 residues. Trimming left V 4 bases short and J 3 bases short, with 6 bases between. Germline CDR1 is SQVTM and CDR2 is ANQGSEA. CDR3 sequence reads: CSVVPEETQYF. In nucleotides, the CDR3 is TGCAGCGTTGTTCCAGAAGAGACCCAGTACTTC.